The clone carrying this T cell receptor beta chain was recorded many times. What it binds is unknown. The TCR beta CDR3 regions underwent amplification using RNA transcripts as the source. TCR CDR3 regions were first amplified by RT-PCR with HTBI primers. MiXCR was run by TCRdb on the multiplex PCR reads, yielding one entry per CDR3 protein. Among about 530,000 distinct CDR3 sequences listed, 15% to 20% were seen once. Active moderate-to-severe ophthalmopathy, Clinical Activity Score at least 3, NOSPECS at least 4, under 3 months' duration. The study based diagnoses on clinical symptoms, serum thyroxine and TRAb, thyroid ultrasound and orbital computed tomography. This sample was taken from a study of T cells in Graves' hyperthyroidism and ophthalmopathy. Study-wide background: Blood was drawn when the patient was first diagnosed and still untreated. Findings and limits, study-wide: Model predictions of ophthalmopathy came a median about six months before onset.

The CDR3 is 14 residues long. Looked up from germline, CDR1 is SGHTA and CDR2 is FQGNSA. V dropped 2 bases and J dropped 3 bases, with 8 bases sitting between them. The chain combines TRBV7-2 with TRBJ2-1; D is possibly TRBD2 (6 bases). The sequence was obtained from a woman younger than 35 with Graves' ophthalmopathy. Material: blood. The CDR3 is CASSLSSVYNEQFF. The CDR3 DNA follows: TGTGCCAGCAGCTTATCTAGCGTCTACAATGAGCAGTTCTTC. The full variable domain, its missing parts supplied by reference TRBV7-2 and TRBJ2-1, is GAGVSQSPSNKVTEKGKDVELRCDPISGHTALYWYRQSLGQGLEFLIYFQGNSAPDKSGLPSDRFSAERTGGSVSTLTIQRTQQEDSAVYLCASSLSSVYNEQFFGPGTRLTVL.